A single sample gave rise to the 8 T cell receptor beta chains below, sequenced in a study of blood T cells in healthy people across ages. A sample-barcoded 5' primer and a J-beta primer mix were used in a second PCR of about 7 to 12 cycles. A single record per CDR3 protein comes from TCRdb applying MiXCR to the 5' RACE reads. The sample lists 1 million or so distinct CDR3 sequences; roughly 24% were seen once. The same data also contributed to another study, on T cells of mothers and their children.

Source material: blood. These receptors all stem from a girl aged 2-15 years in good health.

The genes are TRBV9 and TRBJ2-5, with D possibly being TRBD1 or TRBD2 (7 bases each). Germline CDR1 is SGDLS and CDR2 is YYNGEE. V was clipped by 3 bases and J by 5 bases, with 14 bases between them. The CDR3 has 14 residues. As DNA, the CDR3 is TGTGCCAGCAGCGGACCAGGGGGAGGGGAGACCCAGTACTTC. This gives the protein CASSGPGGGETQYF. Complete variable domain (other parts from reference TRBV9 and TRBJ2-5): DSGVTQTPKHLITATGQRVTLRCSPRSGDLSVYWYQQSLDQGLQFLIQYYNGEERAKGNILERFSAQQFPDLHSELNLSSLELGDSALYFCASSGPGGGETQYFGPGTRLLVL.

In this sample, this clonotype turned up a few times. This sequence joins TRBV12-3 or TRBV12-4 and TRBJ2-5, with D maybe TRBD2 (6 bases). The closer fit of TRBJ2-7 to the DNA end suggests the J call may be wrong. The CDR3 contains 15 residues. Here the CDR3 reads CASSSSGTPRAEQYF. The CDR3 DNA sequence: TGTGCCAGCAGTTCGTCCGGGACTCCCCGAGCCGAGCAGTACTTC.

This clonotype was detected a few times. The chain combines TRBV3-1 with TRBJ1-2, with TRBD1 matching over 8 bases. Germline CDR1 is LGHDT and CDR2 is YNNKEL (reference sequence). Unmatched junction bases numbered 8, after V lost 0 bases and J lost 5 bases. The CDR3 length is 16 residues. Written as DNA, the CDR3 is TGTGCCAGCAGCCAAGATCCCCAGGGGGCGATGTATGGCTACACCTTC. It specifies CASSQDPQGAMYGYTF.

There are a few counts of this clonotype. The chain links TRBV4-3 to TRBJ2-5; TRBD1 might be the D (6 bases). The CDR3 spans 15 residues. V lost 0 bases, J lost 5 bases, and 13 bases lay in between. Germline loops: CDR1 LGHNA, CDR2 YSLEER. DNA of the CDR3: TGCGCCAGCAGCCAAGATGGCAGGGGCGGGGAGACCCAGTACTTC. Protein sequence: CASSQDGRGGETQYF.

This clonotype was found a few times. The V call is TRBV9, the J call TRBJ2-5; the D call may be TRBD1 or TRBD2 (5 bases each). V lost 7 bases and J 1 base, leaving 14 bases between the germline ends. Germline lookup yields CDR1 SGDLS and CDR2 YYNGEE. The CDR3 is made up of 14 amino acids. CDR3 nucleotide sequence: TGTGCCAGCGGCGGTTGGGGGTCCCAAGAGACCCAGTACTTC. Its protein product is CASGGWGSQETQYF.

V is TRBV3-1 and J is TRBJ2-2, with TRBD1 matching over 10 bases. This CDR3 is 15 amino acids long. Trimming cost V 0 bases and J 8 bases; bases outside gene matches: 3. Germline-derived CDR1 and CDR2 are LGHDT and YNNKEL (reference sequence). The CDR3 spells CASSQDGTGAGELFF. CDR3 nucleotide sequence: TGTGCCAGCAGCCAAGATGGGACAGGGGCGGGGGAGCTGTTTTTT.

This clonotype was seen a handful of times. The V and J genes are TRBV6-6 and TRBJ2-5; no clear D gene. The J call may be incorrect, as the DNA end agrees better with TRBJ2-7. Germline V gene data show CDR1 as MNHNY and CDR2 as SVGAGI (reference sequence). CDR3 length equals 15 residues. Here the CDR3 DNA reads TGTGCCAGCAGTTACTCCCACGGACCCTTCCACGAGCAGTACTTC. Protein: CASSYSHGPFHEQYF.

The V call is TRBV7-9, the J call TRBJ2-5, with TRBD2 as a possible D gene (5 bases). Matching the DNA end better, TRBJ2-1 makes the J call doubtful. This CDR3 is built from 16 residues. The germline V gene encodes CDR1 SEHNR and CDR2 FQNEAQ (reference sequence). CDR3 DNA: TGTGCCAGCAGTTTAAGGGCCAGAGGGCGTGACAATGAGCAGTTCTTC. Its translation is CASSLRARGRDNEQFF.